The 13 T cell receptor beta chains reported below all come from one sample, sequenced in a study of shared clonotypes between healthy human individuals. CD45RO-negative, CCR7-positively selected cells formed the naive CD8 fraction, excluding terminally differentiated effector memory CD45RA+ cells. Sequenced by immunoSEQ multiplex PCR; TCRdb stores in-frame clones only, minus some. The sample has around 2,000,000 clones, around 93% seen once; the top ten hold 1.5% to 2%. Sequencing was performed on naive CD8+ T cells from PBMCs. All receptors come from a man in his late teens or twenties in good health. Some clones in this sample may be carry-over from other donors' samples.

The chain uses TRBV6-1 and TRBJ1-5, with D tentatively TRBD1 (5 bases). The germline V gene has CDR1 MNHNS and CDR2 SASEGT. The ends were cut back, 6 bases at V and 0 bases at J, with 6 bases in the middle. The CDR3 covers 13 residues. This CDR3 reads CASRGDSNQPQHF. In DNA form, the CDR3 reads TGTGCCAGCAGGGGGGATAGCAATCAGCCCCAGCATTTT.

This clone appeared a few times. The chain uses TRBV5-1 and TRBJ1-1; possibly TRBD1 for D (6 bases). The V gene's germline CDR1 is SGHRS and CDR2 YFSETQ. The CDR3 spans 15 residues. Deletions cut 4 bases from V and 4 bases from J, with 17 bases between. CDR3 sequence (DNA): TGCGCCAGCAGCCCGGGCAAAGGGGGTGTCACTGAAGCTTTCTTT. Its protein is CASSPGKGGVTEAFF.

Comments on this clone: The sample carries other DNA sequences with the same CDR3. The chain couples TRBV5-6 to TRBJ1-1; no definite D call. V lost 0 bases and J lost 8, with 8 bases in between. The CDR3 length is 12 residues. The V gene's germline CDR1 is SGHDT and CDR2 YYEEEE. In DNA, the CDR3 is TGTGCCAGCAGCTTGGGGGCGGGGGAAGCTTTCTTT. Amino acids: CASSLGAGEAFF.

V and J are TRBV4-2 and TRBJ2-7; the D gene is possibly TRBD2 (5 bases). Germline CDR1 reads LGHNA; CDR2 reads YNFKEQ. The V and J ends lost 3 bases and 0 bases respectively, with 12 bases between them. The CDR3 consists of 15 residues. The CDR3 reads CASSQQAVGSYEQYF. As DNA, the CDR3 is TGTGCCAGCAGCCAGCAAGCGGTCGGCTCCTACGAGCAGTACTTC.

The gene calls are TRBV5-8 and TRBJ1-2, with D possibly being TRBD1 (5 bases). This CDR3 is built from 17 residues. V was shortened by 1 base and J by 4 bases, with 20 bases between the two germline ends. The germline V gene encodes CDR1 SGHTS and CDR2 YDEGEE. The CDR3 DNA is TGTGCCAGCAGCTTGAACGGCAGGGCTTACATTTCCTATGGCTACACCTTC. It codes for CASSLNGRAYISYGYTF. The variable domain in full, with the rest retrieved from reference TRBV5-8 and TRBJ1-2, is EAGVTQSPTHLIKTRGQQATLRCSPISGHTSVYWYQQALGLGLQFLLWYDEGEERNRGNFPPRFSGRQFPNYSSELNVNALELEDSALYLCASSLNGRAYISYGYTFGSGTRLTVV.

This chain joins TRBV9 and TRBJ2-7, with D perhaps TRBD1 or TRBD2 (6 bases each). Germline CDR1 and CDR2: SGDLS and YYNGEE. The CDR3 sequence is 15 residues long. Between the trimmed V and J ends, which lost 7 bases and 0 bases, there was a span of 17 bases. In DNA form, the CDR3 reads TGTGCCAGCGCCCCGAGGGGGGAGCGCTCCTACGAGCAGTACTTC. As protein: CASAPRGERSYEQYF.

This clone was counted a single time. The V gene is TRBV27, the J gene TRBJ2-2, with TRBD1 matching 7 bases. Germline V CDR1 and CDR2: MNHEY, SMNVEV (reference sequence). Germline trimming cut 6 bases from V and 0 bases from J; bases unmatched to any gene: 4. CDR3 size: 15 residues. The CDR3: CASSRTGANTGELFF. CDR3 bases: TGTGCCAGCAGCCGGACAGGCGCGAACACCGGGGAGCTGTTTTTT.

This clone has a single count. The V and J genes are TRBV11-3 and TRBJ2-1; D is possibly TRBD2 (5 bases). The CDR3 extends over 15 amino acids. Trimming removed 2 bases from V and 6 bases from J, with 14 bases in between. CDR1 is SGHNT, CDR2 YENEEA, per germline. As DNA, the CDR3 is TGTGCCAGCAGCTTAAGTCCTGGGGAGCTCAATGAGCAGTTCTTC. Protein sequence: CASSLSPGELNEQFF.

The rearrangement uses TRBV6-5 and TRBJ2-1, with TRBD2 as a possible D gene (6 bases). The germline CDR1 and CDR2 sequences are MNHEY and SVGAGI. The V end lost 6 bases, the J end lost 0 bases, and 12 bases lay between the germline ends. The CDR3 is 15 amino acids. The chain's CDR3 is CASSPDGSSYNEQFF. CDR3 nucleotides: TGTGCCAGCAGCCCGGACGGGAGCTCCTACAATGAGCAGTTCTTC.

The V gene is TRBV27, the J gene TRBJ1-5, with unresolved D. V was shortened by 3 bases and J by 4 bases, with 7 bases between the two germline ends. CDR1 and CDR2 from the germline V gene are MNHEY and SMNVEV (reference sequence). This CDR3 comprises 13 residues. In DNA, the CDR3 is TGTGCCAGCAGTTTCGCTGATAATCAGCCCCAGCATTTT. This codes for CASSFADNQPQHF.

The table lists this clone with a few counts. The rearrangement joins TRBV7-6 to TRBJ2-7; D uncertain. V shed 5 bases and J shed 5 bases, with 16 bases lying between them. CDR3 length: 14 residues. From germline, CDR1 is SGHVS and CDR2 FNYEAQ. CDR3 region: CASSGRRAPHEQYF. CDR3 in DNA: TGTGCCAGCAGCGGACGACGGGCTCCCCACGAGCAGTACTTC.

The DNA of the CDR3 is TGCGCCAGCAGCCCACAAGGGGCCGCAAGGTATGGCTACACCTTC. Its protein is CASSPQGAARYGYTF. The V call is TRBV4-1, the J call TRBJ1-2, with D perhaps matching TRBD1 (5 bases). Trimming cost V 4 bases and J 5 bases, with 17 bases left between them. The germline CDR1 and CDR2 sequences are MGHRA and YSYEKL. The CDR3 totals 15 residues.

J is TRBJ2-4 and V is TRBV27, with 7 bases fitting TRBD1. CDR1 is MNHEY and CDR2 is SMNVEV in the germline V gene (reference sequence). The CDR3 has 17 amino acids. Unmatched junction bases numbered 10, after V lost 5 bases and J lost 0 bases. In DNA form, the CDR3 reads TGTGCCAGCAGTACGCACCAGGGGGATCTAGCCAAAAACATTCAGTACTTC. It yields the protein CASSTHQGDLAKNIQYF.